The 24 T cell receptor beta chains given below trace back to one sample, sequenced in a study of T cells in women clearing cervical HPV infection. The assay was immunoSEQ multiplex PCR, and TCRdb's table has in-frame clones only and misses some. The sample has roughly 40,000 clones, and its top ten clones hold 5.8%. The specimen sequenced was blood buffy coat. The receptors stem from a woman between 18 and 70 years old with a cervical HPV16 infection that either progressed to CIN3+ or cleared (not recorded which).

The CDR3 is CASSQPGLAGTADTQYF. CDR3 DNA, as far as it was read: TGCGCCAGCAGCCAACCCGGACTAGCGGGAACCGCAGATACG. The chain links TRBV4-1 to TRBJ2-3; TRBD2 matches 12 bases. The read ends 3 residues early relative to the CDR3; the germline J gene fills the gap. CDR1 MGHRA and CDR2 YSYEKL come from the germline V gene. The CDR3 length is 17 residues. With V trimmed by 2 bases and J by 4 bases, 7 bases remained unmatched.

Of note for this clone: The read ends 3 residues shy of where the CDR3 ends; the end is completed using the germline J gene. The rearrangement uses TRBV19 and TRBJ2-2; the match to TRBD1 covers 8 bases. Germline V gene lookup returns CDR1 LNHDA and CDR2 SQIVND (reference sequence). After removal of 1 base from V and 1 base from J, the junction contained 2 bases not matched to a gene. This CDR3 contains 16 residues. CDR3 loop: CASSIVGTGNTGELFF. The CDR3 DNA, read in part, is TGTGCCAGTAGTATAGTCGGGACAGGGAACACCGGGGAG. Full variable domain (missing parts from reference TRBV19 and TRBJ2-2): DGGITQSPKYLFRKEGQNVTLSCEQNLNHDAMYWYRQDPGQGLRLIYYSQIVNDFQKGDIAEGYSVSREKKESFPLTVTSAQKNPTAFYLCASSIVGTGNTGELFFGEGSRLTVL.

Note on this clone: The read ends 3 residues shy of where the CDR3 ends; the end is completed using the germline J gene. The chain has TRBV18 and TRBJ2-2; 8 bases map to TRBD1. This CDR3 has 16 amino acids. Germline V CDR1 and CDR2: KGHSH, LQKENI. Partial CDR3 DNA: TGTGCCAGCTCACCACTCCAGGGGGCGAGATCTGAAAAG. Translated: CASSPLQGARSEK. The complete CDR3 protein is CASSPLQGARSEKLFF.

Concerning this clone itself: The missing CDR3 end, 3 residues past where the read stops, is filled in from the germline J gene. The chain has TRBV20-1 and TRBJ2-5, with 10 nucleotides matching TRBD2. Germline trimming cut 7 bases from V and 3 bases from J; bases unmatched to any gene: 11. Germline lookup yields CDR1 DFQATT and CDR2 SNEGSKA (reference sequence). This CDR3 has 15 residues. The CDR3 DNA, read in part, is TGCAGTGTTTGGACTAGCGGAGAACTGAAAGAGACC. Its protein product is CSVWTSGELKET. The whole CDR3 reads CSVWTSGELKETQYF.

Notes on this clone: The read finishes 3 residues shy of the CDR3 end, and the germline J gene is used to complete it. The chain has TRBV20-1 and TRBJ2-1; TRBD2 matches 12 bases. The CDR3 consists of 17 residues. Germline V gives CDR1 DFQATT, CDR2 SNEGSKA (reference sequence). The J segment lost 7 bases and the V segment lost 3 bases, leaving 13 bases of the junction unmatched. The CDR3 loop is CSASPQLTSGRGNEQFF. The sequenced part of the CDR3 DNA is TGCAGTGCTAGTCCTCAGCTGACTAGCGGGAGAGGTAATGAG.

Comment on this clone: The observed sequence ends 3 residues before the CDR3 terminus, with the missing tail filled in from the germline J gene. The chain has TRBV2 and TRBJ2-1, with 13 bases aligning to TRBD2. Germline V CDR1 and CDR2: SNHLY, FYNNEI. The CDR3 is made up of 13 amino acids. J gave up 5 bases and V 8 bases, and 0 bases lay outside the gene matches. CDR3 DNA, as far as it was read: TGTGCCAGCGGGACTAGCGGGAACAATGAG. It is translated as CASGTSGNNE. In full, the CDR3 reads CASGTSGNNEQFF.

Remarks on this clone: The read terminates 3 residues ahead of where the CDR3 ends, so the germline J gene completes it. The chain carries TRBV18 and TRBJ2-1; TRBD1 matches at 8 bases. CDR1 and CDR2 (germline): KGHSH, LQKENI. This CDR3 has 16 amino acids. The ends lost 3 bases at V and 4 bases at J; junction bases unmatched: 8. The sequenced CDR3 bases are TGTGCCAGCTCACCCGGTCCCGGGACAGGATACAATGAG. Translating gives CASSPGPGTGYNE. The full CDR3 sequence reads CASSPGPGTGYNEQFF.

A word on this clone: Read sequence stops 3 residues before the CDR3 end, and the germline J gene provides the missing end. V gene TRBV19 combines with J gene TRBJ1-6, with D perhaps TRBD1 (6 bases). The V gene's germline CDR1 is LNHDA and CDR2 SQIVND (reference sequence). The V end lost 4 bases, the J end lost 7 bases, and 8 bases lay between the germline ends. The length of the CDR3 is 13 residues. CDR3 sequence: CASSNDRNSPLHF. CDR3 bases read: TGTGCCAGTAGTAACGACAGGAATTCACCC.

As regards this clone: The read ends 3 residues before the CDR3 terminus; that terminus is restored from the germline J gene. The J gene is TRBJ2-2, the V gene TRBV29-1; possible D gene TRBD1, 6 bases. Trimming took 6 bases from V and 5 from J, leaving 10 bases between them. This CDR3 is built from 12 residues. Germline V gives CDR1 SQVTM, CDR2 ANQGSEA. The DNA read from the CDR3 is TGCAGCGTCCTGGGGGCGACCGGGGAG. Protein sequence: CSVLGATGE. The entire CDR3 protein reads CSVLGATGELFF.

Partial CDR3 DNA: TGTGCCAGCAGCTCCCCCCAGGGCTTGAATTCACCC. Translation: CASSSPQGLNSP. The complete CDR3 sequence is CASSSPQGLNSPLHF. J is TRBJ1-6 and V is TRBV7-2; tentative D call: TRBD1 (5 bases). The read is 3 residues too short to cover the CDR3 end, so that end is filled in from the germline J gene. Per germline, CDR1 SGHTA and CDR2 FQGNSA. The length of the CDR3 is 15 residues. V was trimmed by 4 bases and J by 7 bases, leaving 14 bases between them.

CDR3 loop: CASSPQGNYGYTF. The DNA read from the CDR3 is TGTGCCAGCAGCCCACAGGGAAACTATGGC. The chain joins TRBV7-9 to TRBJ1-2; maybe TRBD1 (6 bases). The read terminates 3 residues before the CDR3 end, so the remaining end is supplied by the germline J gene. Germline V lookup: CDR1 SEHNR, CDR2 FQNEAQ (reference sequence). V was shortened by 5 bases and J by 2 bases, with 9 bases between the two germline ends. The CDR3 totals 13 residues.

Remarks on this clone: The read terminates 3 residues before the CDR3 end, so the remaining end is supplied by the germline J gene. The chain uses TRBV12-3 or TRBV12-4 and TRBJ2-7; the match to TRBD1 covers 9 bases. The CDR3 contains 14 residues. J lost 6 bases, V lost 7 bases, and 10 bases had no gene match. The CDR3: CASTLRDRAREQYF. CDR3 DNA, as far as it was read: TGTGCCAGCACCCTGCGGGACAGGGCTCGCGAG.

Remarks on this clone: The CDR3 end lies 3 residues beyond the end of the read and is filled in from the germline J gene. This sequence joins TRBV28 and TRBJ1-1, with TRBD1 as a possible D gene (5 bases). The CDR3 contains 21 residues. The V gene's germline CDR1 is MDHEN and CDR2 SYDVKM. V lost 4 bases to trimming and J lost 2 bases, with 32 bases between them. The sequenced CDR3 bases are TGTGCCAGCAGTTCGCACACTTTGGGGCCGAGGGGCTTCCCTAAAAACACTGAA. It is translated as CASSSHTLGPRGFPKNTE. The full CDR3 protein reads CASSSHTLGPRGFPKNTEAFF. The whole variable domain, filled in from reference TRBV28 and TRBJ1-1, reads DVKVTQSSRYLVKRTGEKVFLECVQDMDHENMFWYRQDPGLGLRLIYFSYDVKMKEKGDIPEGYSVSREKKERFSLILESASTNQTSMYLCASSSHTLGPRGFPKNTEAFFGQGTRLTVV.

Comment on this clone: The CDR3 is cut off 3 residues early in the read; its end comes from the germline J gene. J is TRBJ1-1 and V is TRBV7-9; tentatively, D is TRBD1 (5 bases). Trimming shortened V by 9 bases and J by 7 bases, and 24 bases separated the two germline ends. The CDR3 runs 15 residues. Germline CDR1 SEHNR, CDR2 FQNEAQ (reference sequence). The part of the CDR3 DNA that was read is TGTGCCAGTAGGCGGAGGGGCGAAAACTCTGGTGAA. Amino acids: CASRRRGENSGE. Given in full, the CDR3 is CASRRRGENSGEAFF.

As regards this clone: The read terminates 3 residues before the CDR3 end, so the remaining end is supplied by the germline J gene. This rearrangement joins TRBV7-2 to TRBJ2-7; no reliable D call. V gave up 2 bases and J gave up 0 bases, with 8 bases separating them. Germline V gene lookup returns CDR1 SGHTA and CDR2 FQGNSA. The CDR3 length is 14 residues. CDR3 DNA, as far as it was read: TGTGCCAGCAGCTTACCCGCAGGCTCCTACGAG. Encoded protein: CASSLPAGSYE. From start to end, the CDR3 is CASSLPAGSYEQYF.

About this clone itself: The observed sequence ends 3 residues before the CDR3 terminus, with the missing tail filled in from the germline J gene. This sequence joins TRBV11-2 and TRBJ2-7, with D unresolved. Trimming left V 5 bases short and J 5 bases short, with 13 bases between. Germline V gives CDR1 SGHAT, CDR2 FQNNGV. This CDR3 contains 13 residues. CDR3 sequence: CASSPVSRHEQYF. The sequenced CDR3 bases are TGTGCCAGCAGCCCGGTGAGTCGCCACGAG.

Comment on this clone: The read halts 3 residues ahead of the CDR3 end, with the missing end drawn from the germline J gene. The chain couples TRBV30 to TRBJ2-1; 13 bases fit TRBD2. Per germline, CDR1 GTSNPN and CDR2 SVGIG (reference sequence). CDR3 size: 15 residues. J lost 4 bases, V lost 4 bases, and 4 bases had no gene match. The CDR3 region is CAWTLLAGGYNEQFF. The sequenced CDR3 bases are TGTGCCTGGACCTTACTAGCGGGAGGGTACAATGAG.

Concerning this clone: The read is 3 residues too short to cover the CDR3 end, so that end is filled in from the germline J gene. The rearrangement links TRBV7-3 to TRBJ1-5; TRBD1 is a possible D gene (5 bases). Trimming stripped 4 bases from V and 5 bases from J, with 9 bases between. Germline V gives CDR1 SGHTA, CDR2 FQGTGA. CDR3 length: 13 residues. Incomplete CDR3 DNA: TGTGCCAGCAGCTCAGCCAGGGATCAGCCC. This translates into CASSSARDQP. The full CDR3 reads CASSSARDQPQHF.

Turning to this clone: The read halts 3 residues ahead of the CDR3 end, with the missing end drawn from the germline J gene. V usage is TRBV20-1 and J usage is TRBJ2-3, with a tentative D call TRBD2 (5 bases). This CDR3 spans 14 amino acids. Germline V gives CDR1 DFQATT, CDR2 SNEGSKA (reference sequence). Trimming took 5 bases from V and 6 from J, leaving 18 bases between them. The CDR3 sequence: CSAVLVEVTDTQYF. The CDR3 bases that were read are TGCAGTGCTGTACTAGTAGAGGTTACTGATACG.

As regards this clone: The read terminates 3 residues before the CDR3 end, so the remaining end is supplied by the germline J gene. The V and J genes are TRBV30 and TRBJ1-2, with D possibly matching TRBD1 (6 bases). V dropped 3 bases and J dropped 4 bases, with 15 bases sitting between them. The germline gives CDR1 GTSNPN, CDR2 SVGIG (reference sequence). The CDR3 has 14 residues. This CDR3 reads CAWRLTGLLYGYTF. The DNA read from the CDR3 is TGTGCCTGGAGATTGACAGGCCTACTCTATGGC.

Details on this clone: The read stops 3 residues short of the end of the CDR3; the missing end is completed from the germline J gene. The rearrangement joins TRBV2 to TRBJ1-5; D is perhaps TRBD1 (6 bases). Looked up from germline, CDR1 is SNHLY and CDR2 is FYNNEI. This CDR3 is built from 14 residues. The V gene lost 3 bases and the J gene lost 7 bases, with 13 bases spanning the gap. The CDR3 DNA, read in part, is TGTGCCAGCAGTGAGTCAAGGGGGTACCAGCCC. Protein sequence: CASSESRGYQP. The entire CDR3 is CASSESRGYQPQHF.

To note about this clone: The read is 3 residues too short to cover the CDR3 end, so that end is filled in from the germline J gene. The chain carries TRBV18 and TRBJ2-2; TRBD1 matches 8 bases. V shed 2 bases, J shed 1 base, and the junction held 0 bases outside the gene matches. Germline V CDR1 and CDR2: KGHSH, LQKENI. The CDR3 totals 15 residues. The sequenced part of the CDR3 DNA is TGTGCCAGCTCACCAGGGACAGGGAACACCGGGGAG. Its translation is CASSPGTGNTGE. In full, the CDR3 is CASSPGTGNTGELFF.

In the case of this clone: With the read ending 3 residues before the CDR3 end, the germline J gene is used to fill in that end. The rearrangement links TRBV6-2 or TRBV6-3 to TRBJ2-3; TRBD2 might be the D (6 bases). CDR1 MNHEY and CDR2 SVGEGT come from the germline V gene. This CDR3 spans 14 amino acids. The V gene lost 6 bases and the J gene lost 6 bases, with 16 bases spanning the gap. Here the CDR3 reads CASSPRLVTDTQYF. CDR3 DNA, as far as it was read: TGTGCCAGCAGCCCGAGACTAGTAACCGATACG.

CDR3 region: CASSTSGVYTDTYTF. The part of the CDR3 DNA that was read is TGTGCCAGCTCAACCAGCGGAGTATACACAGATACC. V is TRBV18 and J is TRBJ1-2; no firm D call. The read stops 3 residues short of the end of the CDR3; the missing end is completed from the germline J gene. The CDR3 has 15 residues. The germline V gene has CDR1 KGHSH and CDR2 LQKENI.